These 26 T cell receptor beta chains originate from one sample sequenced in a study of Ad26.COV2.S vaccination and SARS-CoV-2 variants. The treatment here: some 19 received Ad26.COV2.S at low or high dose, single or two shots; several received placebo; per-sample allocation not given. Samples came from day 63 after the first vaccine or placebo injection. The protocol was immunoSEQ multiplex PCR, while the TCRdb copy is restricted to in-frame clones and leaves out a portion. The repertoire includes just over 350,000 clones, approximately 85% of them detected once, and around 3% sits in the top ten. The sample in question was peripheral blood, obtained in a trial of Ad26.COV2.S vaccine versus placebo. These TCRs come from a person aged 18-65 years who received the Ad26.COV2.S COVID-19 vaccine or a placebo.

This clone was counted once. The rearrangement uses TRBV15 and TRBJ1-5, with TRBD1 identical over 7 bases. The CDR3 has 15 residues. With V trimmed by 1 base and J by 4 bases, 4 bases remained unmatched. CDR1 is LNHNV and CDR2 is YYDKDF in the germline V gene (reference sequence). The DNA of the CDR3 is TGTGCCACCAGCAGAGGGGGACAGCGAAATCAGCCCCAGCATTTT. It yields the protein CATSRGGQRNQPQHF.

This clone was seen only once. The chain recombines TRBV15 with TRBJ2-7; D may be TRBD1 (5 bases). CDR3 length: 15 amino acids. Trimming pared 0 bases from V and 0 bases from J, leaving 9 bases between. The germline CDR1 and CDR2 sequences are LNHNV and YYDKDF (reference sequence). CDR3 sequence reads: CATSRDLRASYEQYF. Here the CDR3 DNA reads TGTGCCACCAGCAGAGATCTCAGGGCCTCCTACGAGCAGTACTTC.

V gene TRBV11-3 combines with J gene TRBJ2-3; 8 nucleotides line up with TRBD2. With 4 bases clipped from V and 5 bases from J, the junction kept 11 bases outside the gene matches. The CDR3 totals 16 residues. The germline gives CDR1 SGHNT, CDR2 YENEEA. The chain's CDR3 is CASSSGGGYGRDTQYF. The CDR3 DNA is TGTGCCAGCAGCTCGGGAGGGGGGTACGGGAGAGATACGCAGTATTTT.

This clone has just one count. The rearrangement joins TRBV20-1 to TRBJ2-7; D perhaps matches TRBD2 (5 bases). The CDR3 consists of 10 residues. Germline V gene data show CDR1 as DFQATT and CDR2 as SNEGSKA (reference sequence). With 8 bases removed from V and 5 bases from J, the gap between germline ends came to 10 bases. Written as DNA, the CDR3 is TGCAGTCTCATCGGGAACGAGCAGTACTTC. The encoded protein is CSLIGNEQYF.

The V call is TRBV19, the J call TRBJ2-7; no definite D call. The germline gives CDR1 LNHDA, CDR2 SQIVND (reference sequence). Trimming stripped 3 bases from V and 2 bases from J, with 11 bases between. CDR3 length: 14 residues. This CDR3 reads CASSMIISAYEQYF. CDR3 nucleotide sequence: TGTGCCAGTAGTATGATCATAAGCGCCTACGAGCAGTACTTC.

This clone appeared a single time. The CDR3 is CATSANKGWDEQFF. Written as DNA, the CDR3 is TGTGCCACCAGTGCAAACAAGGGCTGGGATGAGCAGTTCTTC. The chain has TRBV24-1 and TRBJ2-1; D is undetermined. In germline, CDR1 is KGHDR, CDR2 SFDVKD. The V end was cut by 5 bases, the J end by 8 bases, with 15 bases between. CDR3 length: 14 amino acids.

The rearrangement joins TRBV19 to TRBJ1-1, with unresolved D. This CDR3 contains 13 residues. Germline loops: CDR1 LNHDA, CDR2 SQIVND (reference sequence). V was cut by 6 bases and J by 1 base, with 9 bases left in between. CDR3 residues: CASRGRGNTEAFF. The CDR3 bases are TGTGCCAGTAGAGGGCGGGGGAACACTGAAGCTTTCTTT.

The V call is TRBV18, the J call TRBJ1-1; the match to TRBD1 covers 8 bases. CDR1 is KGHSH, CDR2 LQKENI, per germline. CDR3 length: 16 amino acids. V gave up 3 bases and J gave up 6 bases; unmatched junction bases: 12. The CDR3, as DNA: TGTGCCAGCTCACCCGACAGGGGTGGCCTTTTCGCTGAAGCTTTCTTT. This gives the protein CASSPDRGGLFAEAFF.

This chain joins TRBV4-1 and TRBJ2-7; D is possibly TRBD1 or TRBD2 (6 bases each). Trimming stripped 4 bases from V and 4 bases from J, with 14 bases between. The CDR3 covers 14 residues. Germline V CDR1 and CDR2: MGHRA, YSYEKL. In nucleotides, the CDR3 is TGCGCCAGCAGCCGGGGGCAGGGGAGGTACGAGCAGTACTTC. Amino acid sequence: CASSRGQGRYEQYF.

This chain joins TRBV7-9 and TRBJ1-2, with D perhaps matching TRBD1 (6 bases). CDR1 and CDR2 (germline): SEHNR, FQNEAQ (reference sequence). V lost 5 bases to trimming and J lost 4 bases, with 11 bases between them. CDR3 length: 13 residues. As DNA, the CDR3 is TGTGCCAGCAGCGGGGGGCGCGCCTATGGCTACACCTTC. Its translation: CASSGGRAYGYTF.

The V gene is TRBV28, the J gene TRBJ1-5; 8 nucleotides agree with TRBD1. Trimming at V came to 4 bases and at J to 6 bases, leaving 8 bases not matched to a gene. CDR3 length: 15 residues. From germline, CDR1 is MDHEN and CDR2 SYDVKM. In DNA, the CDR3 is TGTGCCAGCAGTTACGGACAGGGTTGGTCTCAGCCCCAGCATTTT. Its protein is CASSYGQGWSQPQHF.

The chain combines TRBV5-1 with TRBJ1-4; D gene ambiguous. V was trimmed by 1 base and J by 2 bases, leaving 9 bases between them. In germline, CDR1 is SGHRS, CDR2 YFSETQ. The CDR3 extends over 15 amino acids. As DNA, the CDR3 is TGCGCCAGCAGCTTGACGCAGACTACTAATGAAAAACTGTTTTTT. It yields the protein CASSLTQTTNEKLFF. Full variable domain (missing parts from reference TRBV5-1 and TRBJ1-4): KAGVTQTPRYLIKTRGQQVTLSCSPISGHRSVSWYQQTPGQGLQFLFEYFSETQRNKGNFPGRFSGRQFSNSRSEMNVSTLELGDSALYLCASSLTQTTNEKLFFGSGTQLSVL.

The chain recombines TRBV2 with TRBJ2-1, with 13 bases matching TRBD2. Germline V gene data show CDR1 as SNHLY and CDR2 as FYNNEI. V was clipped by 6 bases and J by 10 bases; unmatched bases: 3. There are 13 residues in the CDR3. The CDR3 DNA reads TGTGCCAGCAGAGGACTAGCGGGAGACGAGCAGTTCTTC. Protein sequence: CASRGLAGDEQFF.

This clone was counted only a few times. V gene TRBV29-1 combines with J gene TRBJ2-1; no reliable D call. Trimming took 7 bases from V and 4 from J, leaving 5 bases between them. The germline V gene has CDR1 SQVTM and CDR2 ANQGSEA. CDR3 length: 10 residues. CDR3 sequence reads: CSGGYNEQFF. CDR3 sequence (DNA): TGCAGCGGGGGATACAATGAGCAGTTCTTC.

The chain combines TRBV3-1 (or the pseudogene TRBV3-2) with TRBJ2-1, with TRBD2 as a possible D gene (5 bases). With 5 bases removed from V and 3 bases from J, the gap between germline ends came to 14 bases. The CDR3 totals 15 residues. Per germline, CDR1 LGHDT and CDR2 YNNKEL (reference sequence). The CDR3 DNA reads as TGTGCCAGCAGCTTTCAGAGGGCTGGCTACAATGAGCAGTTCTTC. The encoded protein is CASSFQRAGYNEQFF.

This chain joins TRBV5-5 and TRBJ2-5, with 7 bases aligning to TRBD1. CDR1 is SGHKS, CDR2 YYEKEE, per germline (reference sequence). The CDR3 has 14 amino acids. After removal of 2 bases from V and 5 bases from J, the junction contained 6 bases not matched to a gene. The CDR3 is CASSLNRGLETQYF. CDR3 DNA sequence: TGTGCCAGCAGCTTAAACAGGGGATTGGAGACCCAGTACTTC.

The CDR3: CASSGGSSQKYGYTF. The CDR3 DNA follows: TGTGCCAGCAGTGGAGGGTCCTCCCAAAAGTATGGCTACACCTTC. The chain carries TRBV25-1 and TRBJ1-2; D ambiguous. Per the germline V gene, CDR1 is MGHDK and CDR2 is SYGVNS. The CDR3 loop spans 15 amino acids. V was clipped by 4 bases and J by 5 bases, with 17 bases between them.

In its sample, this clone was seen a few times. The J gene is TRBJ1-2, the V gene TRBV6-5; no reliable D call. This CDR3 contains 15 residues. The germline V gene has CDR1 MNHEY and CDR2 SVGAGI. Trimming took 6 bases from V and 4 from J, leaving 18 bases between them. The CDR3 DNA reads TGTGCCAGCAGCCTCTACCGGGAGCAATTCTATGGCTACACCTTC. Protein sequence: CASSLYREQFYGYTF.

This clone was picked up one time. The V and J genes are TRBV30 and TRBJ1-2, with 8 nucleotides matching TRBD1. Germline V gene data show CDR1 as GTSNPN and CDR2 as SVGIG (reference sequence). With 8 bases clipped from V and 8 bases from J, the junction kept 7 bases outside the gene matches. The CDR3 contains 11 residues. CDR3 residues: CAGGQGSGYTF. The CDR3 DNA follows: TGTGCCGGAGGACAGGGAAGCGGCTACACCTTC.

V is TRBV5-1 and J is TRBJ2-7; D not certain. The V gene's germline CDR1 is SGHRS and CDR2 YFSETQ. Trimming took 6 bases from V and 6 from J, leaving 10 bases between them. The CDR3 totals 11 residues. The CDR3 sequence is CASKQESEQYF. The DNA for the CDR3 is TGCGCCAGCAAGCAGGAGTCCGAGCAGTACTTC.

This rearrangement joins TRBV18 to TRBJ1-2; D gene uncertain. The CDR3 extends over 15 amino acids. The V end was cut by 0 bases, the J end by 6 bases, with 14 bases between. Germline V gene sequence: CDR1 KGHSH, CDR2 LQKENI. CDR3 in DNA: TGTGCCAGCTCACCACCCGGGGAACCCCGGGATGGCTACACCTTC. This codes for CASSPPGEPRDGYTF.

This chain connects TRBV5-1 to TRBJ2-1; D is possibly TRBD2 (6 bases). This CDR3 contains 17 residues. Trimming left V 0 bases short and J 0 bases short, with 13 bases between. Germline V lookup: CDR1 SGHRS, CDR2 YFSETQ. CDR3 nucleotides: TGCGCCAGCAGCTTGGCCGGGCGGGGCCGCTCCTACAATGAGCAGTTCTTC. Protein: CASSLAGRGRSYNEQFF. Variable domain in full (rest from reference TRBV5-1 and TRBJ2-1): KAGVTQTPRYLIKTRGQQVTLSCSPISGHRSVSWYQQTPGQGLQFLFEYFSETQRNKGNFPGRFSGRQFSNSRSEMNVSTLELGDSALYLCASSLAGRGRSYNEQFFGPGTRLTVL.

The chain links TRBV6-6 to TRBJ2-7; 9 bases agree with TRBD1. The CDR3 sequence is 14 residues long. Germline-derived CDR1 and CDR2 are MNHNY and SVGAGI (reference sequence). Germline trimming cut 2 bases from V and 4 bases from J; bases unmatched to any gene: 3. CDR3 coding DNA: TGTGCCAGCAGTTACGGGGACAGGGCTTACGAGCAGTACTTC. Protein: CASSYGDRAYEQYF.

J is TRBJ1-5 and V is TRBV18, with a tentative D call TRBD1 (6 bases). The V gene lost 3 bases and the J gene lost 1 base, with 10 bases spanning the gap. CDR3 length: 15 amino acids. CDR1 and CDR2 (germline): KGHSH, LQKENI. The CDR3 nucleotides read TGTGCCAGCTCACCGAGTACAGGGAGCAATCAGCCCCAGCATTTT. Translating gives CASSPSTGSNQPQHF.

The chain uses TRBV15 and TRBJ1-1; D is uncertain. The CDR3 spans 15 residues. The germline gives CDR1 LNHNV, CDR2 YYDKDF (reference sequence). With 0 bases removed from V and 3 bases from J, the gap between germline ends came to 11 bases. The DNA for the CDR3 is TGTGCCACCAGCAGAGATGGAAGGAAAGACACTGAAGCTTTCTTT. Residues: CATSRDGRKDTEAFF.

The count of this clone is one. The chain couples TRBV9 to TRBJ2-5; TRBD2 might be the D (6 bases). Trimming took 4 bases from V and 4 from J, leaving 17 bases between them. The CDR3 has 15 residues. CDR1 is SGDLS, CDR2 YYNGEE, per germline. The CDR3 bases are TGTGCCAGCAGCACCTTAGCGGTAAGGGGAGAGACCCAGTACTTC. It yields the protein CASSTLAVRGETQYF.